This T cell receptor beta chain was captured by sequencing in a study of blood T cells in healthy people across ages. A second 7 to 11 cycle PCR used barcoded and J-beta primers. TCRdb reprocessed the 5' RACE reads with MiXCR, giving one entry per CDR3 protein. This table holds some 1.1 million distinct CDR3 sequences, more than 30% found once. CDR1 and CDR2 from the germline V gene are SQVTM and ANQGSEA. The CDR3 extends over 16 amino acids. Trimming left V 4 bases short and J 0 bases short, with 13 bases between. This receptor was identified in a young man in good health. Sequences were obtained from blood. The rearrangement joins TRBV29-1 to TRBJ2-6; either TRBD1 or TRBD2 may supply D (5 bases each). The CDR3, as DNA: TGCAGCGTTGCCCGGGACGTAGACTCTGGGGCCAACGTCCTGACTTTC. This translates into CSVARDVDSGANVLTF.